This paragraph covers one T cell receptor (beta chain) sequence. V lost 4 bases to trimming and J lost 0 bases; unmatched junction nucleotides: 4. CDR3 length equals 15 residues. Germline lookup yields CDR1 SGHDT and CDR2 YYEEEE. This entry comes from a study of OX40 agonist ivuxolimab in advanced cancers. Some clones are missing from TCRdb's copy, which holds only in-frame ones; the method was immunoSEQ multiplex PCR. The data contain under 150,000 clones, 90% to 95% of them singletons. The V call is TRBV5-6, the J call TRBJ2-1; 7 bases are shared with TRBD1. The sample was CD4+ or CD8+ T cells sorted from blood, taken in a trial of the OX40 agonist ivuxolimab. The sequence derives from an adult with an advanced solid tumor such as melanoma, head and neck, liver or kidney cancer. The CDR3 protein is CASSPDRVSYNEQFF. The CDR3 bases are TGTGCCAGCAGCCCCGACAGGGTCTCCTACAATGAGCAGTTCTTC.